The entry that follows covers one T cell receptor (beta chain) sequence. This specimen comes from a study of technical replicates of blood from a few donors. The CDR3 runs 16 residues. Germline lookup yields CDR1 MGHRA and CDR2 YSYEKL. The V gene lost 4 bases and the J gene lost 0 bases, with 14 bases spanning the gap. The method was immunoSEQ multiplex PCR; TCRdb's version includes in-frame clones alone and lacks a portion of them. The table shows roughly 70,000 clones, with nearly 98% occurring only once. The sequencing input was T cells isolated from PBMCs. The chain uses TRBV4-1 and TRBJ2-3; maybe TRBD1 (5 bases). This receptor was taken from a human donor in good health. The CDR3 DNA is TGCGCCAGCAGCCGCAACCAGGGTAGAAGCACAGATACGCAGTATTTT. Translating gives CASSRNQGRSTDTQYF.